Shown below are 27 T cell receptor beta chains from a single sample sequenced in a study of T cells in Graves' hyperthyroidism and ophthalmopathy. TCR beta CDR3 regions were amplified from RNA transcripts. The primer set for the first-round RT-PCR of the TCR CDR3 was HTBI. TCRdb independently ran MiXCR on the multiplex PCR reads; one entry per CDR3 protein. Of about 720,000 distinct CDR3 sequences in the sample, 16% were seen once. Material for sequencing was blood. The receptors were sampled from a man younger than 30 with Graves' hyperthyroidism.

This chain connects TRBV28 to TRBJ2-6, with TRBD2 matching 8 bases. The CDR3 is 16 residues long. The germline V gene encodes CDR1 MDHEN and CDR2 SYDVKM. With V trimmed by 5 bases and J by 2 bases, 5 bases remained unmatched. CDR3 nucleotides: TGTGCCAGCAGTGGAGCGGGAGAACCTGGGGCCAACGTCCTGACTTTC. This sequence encodes CASSGAGEPGANVLTF.

The chain joins TRBV7-3 to TRBJ2-3; maybe TRBD1 (5 bases). V lost 2 bases and J 0 bases, leaving 15 bases between the germline ends. The CDR3 contains 17 residues. Germline V lookup: CDR1 SGHTA, CDR2 FQGTGA. In nucleotides, the CDR3 is TGTGCCAGCAGCTTATCCGAAGACAGAGGTAGCACAGATACGCAGTATTTT. Residues: CASSLSEDRGSTDTQYF. Looking up the rest from reference TRBV7-3 and TRBJ2-3 gives the full variable domain: GAGVSQTPSNKVTEKGKYVELRCDPISGHTALYWYRQSLGQGPEFLIYFQGTGAADDSGLPNDRFFAVRPEGSVSTLKIQRTERGDSAVYLCASSLSEDRGSTDTQYFGPGTRLTVL.

This clonotype was recorded many times. The chain is built from TRBV2 and TRBJ2-1; D unresolved. The CDR3 contains 13 residues. V dropped 7 bases and J dropped 4 bases, with 11 bases sitting between them. Per germline, CDR1 SNHLY and CDR2 FYNNEI. This CDR3 reads CASTFTVYNEQFF. The DNA of the CDR3 is TGTGCCAGCACCTTCACAGTGTACAATGAGCAGTTCTTC.

This clonotype showed up many times. J is TRBJ1-1 and V is TRBV20-1; D gene unclear. V shed 6 bases and J shed 1 base, with 9 bases lying between them. The CDR3 sequence is 12 residues long. CDR1 is DFQATT, CDR2 SNEGSKA, per germline (reference sequence). CDR3 bases: TGCAGTGCAGTGCTGAGGAACACTGAAGCTTTCTTT. It is translated as CSAVLRNTEAFF.

This clonotype was picked up many times. This CDR3 is CAIQRGYEQYF. The CDR3 DNA sequence: TGTGCCATCCAAAGGGGCTACGAGCAGTACTTC. V gene TRBV6-1 combines with J gene TRBJ2-7; D is possibly TRBD1 (5 bases). V was shortened by 10 bases and J by 3 bases, with 10 bases between the two germline ends. Looked up from germline, CDR1 is MNHNS and CDR2 is SASEGT. The CDR3 contains 11 residues.

This clonotype showed up just a few times. The rearrangement joins TRBV28 to TRBJ1-2; D gene unclear. The CDR3 is 14 residues long. Germline V gene sequence: CDR1 MDHEN, CDR2 SYDVKM. The V gene lost 7 bases and the J gene lost 4 bases, with 16 bases spanning the gap. In DNA, the CDR3 is TGTGCCAGCACCTCAGTGGGAGCGCTCTATGGCTACACCTTC. Translation gives CASTSVGALYGYTF.

This clonotype was recorded at least ten times. The chain is built from TRBV12-3 or TRBV12-4 and TRBJ1-1; D gene ambiguous. The CDR3 contains 15 residues. Trimming cost V 4 bases and J 12 bases, with 24 bases left between them. For the CDR3, the DNA is TGTGCCAGCAGTTCCTCCCACATGGGCTCCGGCCCAACTTTCTTT. Translated: CASSSSHMGSGPTFF.

In its sample, this clonotype was seen many times. The rearrangement joins TRBV11-2 to TRBJ2-5; D could derive from TRBD1 or TRBD2 (5 bases each). The germline V gene has CDR1 SGHAT and CDR2 FQNNGV. The ends were cut back, 4 bases at V and 2 bases at J, with 17 bases in the middle. This CDR3 comprises 16 residues. The CDR3 loop is CASSYWDGPTQETQYF. CDR3 sequence (DNA): TGTGCCAGCAGCTACTGGGACGGCCCTACTCAAGAGACCCAGTACTTC.

This clonotype appeared many times. This sequence joins TRBV20-1 and TRBJ2-1; D unresolved. The CDR3 totals 12 residues. Germline V gene data show CDR1 as DFQATT and CDR2 as SNEGSKA (reference sequence). Trimming shortened V by 1 base and J by 6 bases, and 7 bases separated the two germline ends. For the CDR3, the DNA is TGCAGTGCTAGAGCCGAGGTCAATGAGCAGTTCTTC. Residues: CSARAEVNEQFF.

A few counts support this clonotype. V and J are TRBV29-1 and TRBJ2-7; the D call may be TRBD1 or TRBD2 (5 bases each). This CDR3 has 16 residues. Germline CDR1 is SQVTM and CDR2 is ANQGSEA. Trimming stripped 0 bases from V and 0 bases from J, with 15 bases between. In nucleotides, the CDR3 is TGCAGCGTTGAAGATCGGGGCGGAGCGACCTCCTACGAGCAGTACTTC. Its protein is CSVEDRGGATSYEQYF.

This clonotype was counted many times. The chain has TRBV20-1 and TRBJ2-7; 8 nucleotides line up with TRBD2. There are 14 residues in the CDR3. Germline V lookup: CDR1 DFQATT, CDR2 SNEGSKA (reference sequence). With 3 bases clipped from V and 4 bases from J, the junction kept 8 bases outside the gene matches. The CDR3 spells CSASPSGRRYEQYF. Here the CDR3 DNA reads TGCAGTGCTAGTCCCAGCGGGAGACGGTACGAGCAGTACTTC.

This clonotype has more than one count but fewer than ten. V and J are TRBV28 and TRBJ2-2; D remains unclear. Trimming took off 8 bases at V and 2 bases at J, with 9 bases between the two ends. This CDR3 region has 13 residues. Germline V gene data show CDR1 as MDHEN and CDR2 as SYDVKM. As DNA, the CDR3 is TGTGCCAGCCCGGCTCCTAACACCGGGGAGCTGTTTTTT. It codes for CASPAPNTGELFF.

This rearrangement joins TRBV7-6 to TRBJ2-1; tentatively, D is TRBD2 (6 bases). The ends were cut back, 5 bases at V and 7 bases at J, with 21 bases in the middle. The length of the CDR3 is 16 residues. CDR1 is SGHVS and CDR2 is FNYEAQ in the germline V gene. The CDR3 DNA reads as TGTGCCAGCAGCCCCCAGAGTAGCGGCTATAATAATGAGCAGTTCTTC. It translates to CASSPQSSGYNNEQFF.

This clonotype was seen only a few times. The chain employs TRBV7-9 and TRBJ2-7; 8 nucleotides align to TRBD2. The CDR3 spans 15 residues. The V gene end was trimmed by 7 bases and the J gene end by 3 bases; junction bases not matched to a gene: 11. Germline V gives CDR1 SEHNR, CDR2 FQNEAQ (reference sequence). CDR3 sequence (DNA): TGTGCCAGCACCCCACGGGGGGGGCGAGGCTACGAGCAGTACTTC. The encoded protein is CASTPRGGRGYEQYF.

This clonotype was seen many times. J is TRBJ2-1 and V is TRBV28; D remains unclear. V was pared by 7 bases and J by 5 bases, with 6 bases between. The CDR3 runs 11 residues. Germline CDR1 reads MDHEN; CDR2 reads SYDVKM. The DNA of the CDR3 is TGTGCCAGCACTTTGAACAATGAGCAGTTCTTC. This encodes CASTLNNEQFF.

A word on this clonotype: At one boundary the junction diverges from the germline segment, which might be a read error. V and J are TRBV6-9 and TRBJ2-7; TRBD1 matches at 8 bases. Per germline, CDR1 MNHGY and CDR2 SVAAGI. The CDR3 spans 14 residues. CDR3 bases: TGTGCCAGCAGTTCGGGACAGGCCTTCTACGAGCAGTACTTT. Amino acids: CASSSGQAFYEQYF.

This clonotype turned up a few times. The chain carries TRBV28 and TRBJ1-3; no definite D call. Germline V gene sequence: CDR1 MDHEN, CDR2 SYDVKM. The CDR3 covers 15 residues. Trimming took off 3 bases at V and 4 bases at J, with 13 bases between the two ends. The CDR3 loop reads CASSFNSPAGNTIYF. The CDR3 nucleotides are TGTGCCAGCAGTTTCAATTCTCCGGCAGGAAACACCATATATTTT. Full variable domain (rest looked up from reference TRBV28 and TRBJ1-3): DVKVTQSSRYLVKRTGEKVFLECVQDMDHENMFWYRQDPGLGLRLIYFSYDVKMKEKGDIPEGYSVSREKKERFSLILESASTNQTSMYLCASSFNSPAGNTIYFGEGSWLTVV.

This clonotype was counted ten times or more. The rearrangement links TRBV3-1 to TRBJ2-2; D uncertain. Germline CDR1 and CDR2: LGHDT and YNNKEL (reference sequence). CDR3 length equals 13 residues. Trimming pared 2 bases from V and 2 bases from J, leaving 3 bases between. The CDR3 is CASSQINTGELFF. The DNA of the CDR3 is TGTGCCAGCAGCCAAATTAACACCGGGGAGCTGTTTTTT.

The rearrangement uses TRBV4-2 and TRBJ2-3; 12 nucleotides align to TRBD2. After removal of 0 bases from V and 5 bases from J, the junction contained 9 bases not matched to a gene. Germline V CDR1 and CDR2: LGHNA, YNFKEQ. CDR3 length equals 18 residues. CDR3 sequence (DNA): TGTGCCAGCAGCCAAGAAGCGACTAGCGGGAGTACGGGAGATACGCAGTATTTT. Its translation: CASSQEATSGSTGDTQYF.

The V and J genes are TRBV19 and TRBJ1-5; the D gene is possibly TRBD1 (6 bases). The germline V gene encodes CDR1 LNHDA and CDR2 SQIVND (reference sequence). The CDR3 sequence is 15 residues long. The ends were cut back, 6 bases at V and 1 base at J, with 13 bases in the middle. The CDR3 sequence: CASSITGTSNQPQHF. CDR3 DNA sequence: TGTGCCAGTAGCATTACAGGGACGAGCAATCAGCCCCAGCATTTT.

The CDR3 nucleotides are TGTGCCAGCAGTTACGAGCAAGGACAGCATTTT. Protein product: CASSYEQGQHF. The rearrangement links TRBV6-6 to TRBJ1-5; D gene uncertain. Per germline, CDR1 MNHNY and CDR2 SVGAGI (reference sequence). The CDR3 has 11 residues. V was clipped by 2 bases and J by 13 bases, with 9 bases between them.

The rearrangement uses TRBV28 and TRBJ1-2; D unresolved. The CDR3 is made up of 13 amino acids. The germline gives CDR1 MDHEN, CDR2 SYDVKM. Trimming stripped 3 bases from V and 2 bases from J, with 7 bases between. The CDR3 bases are TGTGCCAGCAGTTTCACGCAAAACTATGGCTACACCTTC. This translates into CASSFTQNYGYTF.

Only a few counts were recorded for this clonotype. The rearrangement links TRBV18 to TRBJ1-5; D uncertain. The CDR3 consists of 13 residues. Per the germline V gene, CDR1 is KGHSH and CDR2 is LQKENI. V shed 6 bases and J shed 5 bases, with 11 bases lying between them. DNA for the CDR3: TGTGCCAGCTCCCTCGCGATTGATCAGCCCCAGCATTTT. It is translated as CASSLAIDQPQHF.

The rearrangement links TRBV28 to TRBJ1-2; the D is unclear. Per the germline V gene, CDR1 is MDHEN and CDR2 is SYDVKM. Trimming cost V 4 bases and J 4 bases, with 10 bases left between them. This CDR3 contains 13 residues. Here the CDR3 reads CASSSQRTYGYTF. The CDR3 region has the DNA TGTGCCAGCAGTTCACAGAGAACCTATGGCTACACCTTC.

The chain links TRBV5-1 to TRBJ1-4, with a possible D match to TRBD1 (6 bases). Germline CDR1 is SGHRS and CDR2 is YFSETQ. This CDR3 spans 14 amino acids. Trimming took off 1 base at V and 7 bases at J, with 11 bases between the two ends. The CDR3 spells CASSLTGSVEKLFF. Here the CDR3 DNA reads TGCGCCAGCAGCTTGACAGGGTCGGTTGAAAAACTGTTTTTT.

This chain links TRBV29-1 with TRBJ1-1, with TRBD1 as a possible D gene (5 bases). Trimming took 4 bases from V and 4 from J, leaving 16 bases between them. Germline V lookup: CDR1 SQVTM, CDR2 ANQGSEA. This CDR3 has 14 amino acids. In DNA form, the CDR3 reads TGCAGCGTTGTGTCAGGGCTAGGGAGCACTGAAGCTTTCTTT. Translation gives CSVVSGLGSTEAFF.

This clonotype was recorded a few times. J is TRBJ2-2 and V is TRBV7-2; 12 positions agree with TRBD2. CDR1 is SGHTA, CDR2 FQGNSA, per germline. J was trimmed by 6 bases and V by 4 bases; bases with no gene match: 6. This CDR3 spans 16 amino acids. CDR3 in amino acids: CASSWGLAGWAGELFF. CDR3 bases: TGTGCCAGCAGCTGGGGACTAGCGGGTTGGGCCGGGGAGCTGTTTTTT.